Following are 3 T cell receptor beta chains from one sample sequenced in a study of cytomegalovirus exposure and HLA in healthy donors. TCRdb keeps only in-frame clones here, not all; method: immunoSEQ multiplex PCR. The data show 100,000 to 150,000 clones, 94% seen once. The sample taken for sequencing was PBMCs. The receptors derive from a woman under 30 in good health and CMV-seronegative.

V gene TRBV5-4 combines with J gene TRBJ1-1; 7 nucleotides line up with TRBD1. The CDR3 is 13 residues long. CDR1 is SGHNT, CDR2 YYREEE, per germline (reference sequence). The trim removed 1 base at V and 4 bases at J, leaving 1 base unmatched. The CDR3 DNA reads TGTGCCAGCAGCTTGACAGGGGCCACTGAAGCTTTCTTT. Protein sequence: CASSLTGATEAFF.

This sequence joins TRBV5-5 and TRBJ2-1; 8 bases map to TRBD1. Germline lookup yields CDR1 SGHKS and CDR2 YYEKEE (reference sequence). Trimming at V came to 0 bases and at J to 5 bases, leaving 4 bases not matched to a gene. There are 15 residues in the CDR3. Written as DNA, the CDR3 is TGTGCCAGCAGCTTGGTTACAGGGGGGAACAATGAGCAGTTCTTC. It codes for CASSLVTGGNNEQFF.

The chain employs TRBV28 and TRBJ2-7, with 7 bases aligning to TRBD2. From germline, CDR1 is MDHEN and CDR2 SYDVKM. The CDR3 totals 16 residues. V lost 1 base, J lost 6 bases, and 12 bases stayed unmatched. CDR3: CASSLLGGQGGGEQYF. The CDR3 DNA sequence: TGTGCCAGCAGTTTATTGGGAGGGCAGGGTGGGGGCGAGCAGTACTTC.